Listed below are T cell receptor beta chains from one sample, sequenced in a study of shared clonotypes between healthy human individuals. Assay used: immunoSEQ multiplex PCR; TCRdb lists only in-frame clones, some missing. The sample lists some 2.3 million clones, approximately 93% occurring once. Sequencing was done on a sample of naive CD4+ T cells from PBMCs. These receptors all come from a man younger than 35 in good health. Some clones in this sample may be carry-over from other donors' samples. The CDR3 runs from the conserved cysteine through the conserved F or W. The order of the fields is D gene, J gene, V gene, clone size, CDR3 protein, CDR3 DNA. A D gene is named only where the DNA matches it firmly. Expanded clones get a size class; other rows say once, few or many, or leave the size out.

D: .
J: TRBJ2-5
V: TRBV5-8
size: .
CDR3: CASSLTGTSPSETQYF
DNA: TGTGCCAGCAGCTTAACCGGGACCTCCCCATCAGAGACCCAGTACTTC

D: TRBD2
J: TRBJ2-2
V: TRBV7-3
size: .
CDR3: CASSLRTLAGGSTGELFF
DNA: TGTGCCAGCAGCTTAAGGACCCTAGCGGGAGGGAGCACCGGGGAGCTGTTTTTT

D: .
J: TRBJ2-2
V: TRBV6-6
size: .
CDR3: CASSYSARELFF
DNA: TGTGCCAGCAGTTACTCGGCCCGCGAGCTGTTTTTT

D: TRBD2
J: TRBJ2-2
V: TRBV2
size: .
CDR3: CASWDGGRGSRGTGELFF
DNA: TGTGCGAGCTGGGATGGCGGGAGAGGGTCGCGAGGCACCGGGGAGCTGTTTTTT

D: .
J: TRBJ2-7
V: TRBV20-1
size: few
CDR3: CSTGTNYEQYF
DNA: TGCAGTACCGGGACAAACTACGAGCAGTACTTC

D: .
J: TRBJ2-2
V: TRBV15
size: .
CDR3: CATSREPGPPARELFF
DNA: TGTGCCACCAGCAGGGAACCGGGACCCCCGGCCCGGGAGCTGTTTTTT

D: .
J: TRBJ2-7
V: TRBV11-1
size: .
CDR3: CASSLQGSSYEQYF
DNA: TGTGCCAGCAGCTTGCAGGGCAGCTCCTACGAGCAGTACTTC

D: .
J: TRBJ2-7
V: TRBV5-8
size: .
CDR3: CASSSLQRQWAYEQYF
DNA: TGTGCCAGCAGCTCCCTACAGCGGCAATGGGCCTACGAGCAGTACTTC

D: TRBD2
J: TRBJ2-7
V: TRBV27
size: .
CDR3: CASSHRGTSGYEQYF
DNA: TGTGCCAGCAGCCATAGGGGGACTAGCGGGTACGAGCAGTACTTC

D: TRBD2
J: TRBJ2-2
V: TRBV11-3
size: .
CDR3: CASSWGLAGVGDTGELFF
DNA: TGTGCCAGCAGCTGGGGGCTAGCGGGAGTGGGAGACACCGGGGAGCTGTTTTTT

D: .
J: TRBJ2-7
V: TRBV7-6
size: .
CDR3: CASSFASGDYEQYF
DNA: TGTGCCAGCAGCTTCGCATCGGGGGACTACGAGCAGTACTTC

D: TRBD2
J: TRBJ2-1
V: TRBV5-4
size: .
CDR3: CASSWGTSPYNEQFF
DNA: TGTGCCAGCAGCTGGGGGACTAGCCCCTACAATGAGCAGTTCTTC

D: TRBD1
J: TRBJ1-4
V: TRBV19
size: .
CDR3: CASSILLGGGVEKLFF
DNA: TGTGCCAGTAGTATCCTCCTTGGAGGGGGCGTTGAAAAACTGTTTTTT

D: .
J: TRBJ2-1
V: TRBV27
size: .
CDR3: CASRVRNEQFF
DNA: TGTGCCAGCCGAGTACGGAATGAGCAGTTCTTC

D: .
J: TRBJ1-4
V: TRBV5-1
size: .
CDR3: CASRKDEKLFF
DNA: TGCGCCAGCAGGAAGGATGAAAAACTGTTTTTT

D: .
J: TRBJ2-7
V: TRBV2
size: once
CDR3: CASTPRRTGVSYEQYF
DNA: TGTGCCAGCACACCCCGCAGGACGGGCGTCTCCTACGAGCAGTACTTC

D: TRBD2
J: TRBJ2-1
V: TRBV10-3
size: .
CDR3: CATSPGLAGEGYNEQFF
DNA: TGTGCCACCTCGCCAGGACTAGCGGGAGAGGGGTACAATGAGCAGTTCTTC

D: .
J: TRBJ2-5
V: TRBV25-1
size: .
CDR3: CASSPYERLGETQYF
DNA: TGTGCCAGCAGTCCCTACGAGAGGCTCGGGGAGACCCAGTACTTC

D: .
J: TRBJ1-2
V: TRBV7-2
size: .
CDR3: CASSLMGGGYGYTF
DNA: TGTGCCAGCAGCTTAATGGGGGGCGGCTATGGCTACACCTTC

D: .
J: TRBJ2-7
V: TRBV28
size: .
CDR3: CASSFLGGLEQYF
DNA: TGTGCCAGCAGTTTTCTTGGGGGTCTCGAGCAGTACTTC

D: .
J: TRBJ2-7
V: TRBV5-4
size: .
CDR3: CASSPPDLRGAKQYF
DNA: TGTGCCAGCAGCCCCCCGGACCTGAGAGGGGCTAAGCAGTACTTC

D: .
J: TRBJ1-2
V: TRBV19
size: .
CDR3: CASSTTGPLQYGYTF
DNA: TGTGCCAGTAGTACGACAGGTCCTCTTCAGTACGGCTACACCTTC

D: TRBD2
J: TRBJ2-2
V: TRBV28
size: .
CDR3: CASSISGRGTGELFF
DNA: TGTGCCAGCAGTATTAGCGGGAGAGGCACCGGGGAGCTGTTTTTT

D: .
J: TRBJ2-3
V: TRBV27
size: .
CDR3: CASSSKPGSVTDTQYF
DNA: TGTGCCAGCAGCTCCAAGCCCGGTTCGGTCACAGATACGCAGTATTTT

D: TRBD1
J: TRBJ1-1
V: TRBV5-1
size: .
CDR3: CASSKTGGLTEAFF
DNA: TGCGCCAGCAGCAAGACAGGGGGCCTCACTGAAGCTTTCTTT